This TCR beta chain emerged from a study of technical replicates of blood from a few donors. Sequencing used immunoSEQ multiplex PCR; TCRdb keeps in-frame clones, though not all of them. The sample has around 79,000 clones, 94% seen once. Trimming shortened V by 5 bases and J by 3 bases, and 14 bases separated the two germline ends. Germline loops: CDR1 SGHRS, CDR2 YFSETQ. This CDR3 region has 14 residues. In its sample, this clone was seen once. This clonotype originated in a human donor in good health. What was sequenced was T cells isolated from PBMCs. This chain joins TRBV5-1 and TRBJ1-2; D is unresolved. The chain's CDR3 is CASSREPGDYGYTF. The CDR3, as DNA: TGCGCCAGCAGTCGGGAACCGGGCGACTATGGCTACACCTTC.